This entry lists 5 T cell receptor beta chains sequenced from one sample in a study of T-cell reconstitution after alpha-beta-depleted transplantation in children listed by TCRdb under 2016. Libraries were built with PCR. Sequenced using an Illumina HiSeq 2500. TCR library preparation used molecular barcoding, with unique molecular identifiers applied to normalize quantification of the TCRbeta repertoire. TCRdb reprocessing: public reads trimmed at Q25 with fastp, clones called with MiXCR, in-frame beta chains kept. Every distinct CDR3 protein forms one entry, paired with its most common genes and DNA. This sample holds around 800,000 distinct CDR3 sequences; 16% were observed only once. The ten largest account for roughly 5% of the sample. In the paper's terms, the treatment or condition label means: allogeneic hematopoietic cell transplantation with graft depleted of TCRalphabeta T cells and CD19 B cells.

This sample comprised PBMCs, mostly from graft donor cells, obtained 360 days after TCRalphabeta/CD19-depleted stem cell transplant. The receptor source for this set is a male patient younger than 18 who had a stem cell transplant for acute lymphoblastic leukemia, so the T cells may come from the graft donor.

The chain employs TRBV5-6 and TRBJ2-1; D is ambiguous. This CDR3 spans 13 amino acids. V lost 4 bases and J 7 bases, leaving 12 bases between the germline ends. Per the germline V gene, CDR1 is SGHDT and CDR2 is YYEEEE. CDR3 region: CASSGIDVNEQFF. The CDR3 DNA follows: TGTGCCAGCAGCGGAATAGATGTGAATGAGCAGTTCTTC.

The V and J genes are TRBV5-1 and TRBJ1-3; 8 bases match TRBD1. This CDR3 is 17 amino acids long. Per the germline V gene, CDR1 is SGHRS and CDR2 is YFSETQ. After removal of 4 bases from V and 4 bases from J, the junction contained 13 bases not matched to a gene. This CDR3 reads CASSPRSGQGSGNTIYF. The CDR3 DNA sequence: TGCGCCAGCAGCCCGCGCTCCGGACAGGGTTCAGGAAACACCATATATTTT.

The table lists this clonotype with many counts. CDR3 sequence reads: CASSLLSGSNQPQHF. Written as DNA, the CDR3 is TGCGCCAGCAGCTTATTATCGGGAAGCAATCAGCCCCAGCATTTT. This chain links TRBV5-1 with TRBJ1-5; D is uncertain. CDR1 is SGHRS, CDR2 YFSETQ, per germline. Trimming pared 2 bases from V and 1 base from J, leaving 10 bases between. This CDR3 has 15 amino acids.

This clonotype was found many times. The rearrangement links TRBV7-3 to TRBJ2-3; 8 bases map to TRBD1. Germline CDR1 and CDR2: SGHTA and FQGTGA. The junction had 13 bases not matched to a gene; V was cut back by 3 bases and J by 2 bases. The CDR3 spans 18 residues. The CDR3 here is CASSLGRTGRKDTDTQYF. CDR3 coding DNA: TGTGCCAGCAGCTTGGGTCGGACAGGGCGTAAAGACACAGATACGCAGTATTTT. Looking up the rest from reference TRBV7-3 and TRBJ2-3 gives the full variable domain: GAGVSQTPSNKVTEKGKYVELRCDPISGHTALYWYRQSLGQGPEFLIYFQGTGAADDSGLPNDRFFAVRPEGSVSTLKIQRTERGDSAVYLCASSLGRTGRKDTDTQYFGPGTRLTVL.

A few counts support this clonotype. The CDR3 spells CASSVTEKLFF. For the CDR3, the DNA is TGTGCCAGCAGTGTGACGGAGAAACTGTTTTTT. The chain combines TRBV25-1 with TRBJ1-4, with D unresolved. Germline CDR1 MGHDK, CDR2 SYGVNS. This CDR3 has 11 residues. V was pared by 4 bases and J by 11 bases, with 8 bases between.